This entry is about one T cell receptor (beta chain). The antigen it binds to is not known. No base quality information exists; no much larger clone differs at one position. The CDR3 contains 15 residues, cysteine and phenylalanine counted. This entry keeps only the CDR3 DNA: 45 bases, framed from base 1. CDR1 is given as MNHEY and CDR2 as SVGAGI, both from the germline V gene. Relative to germline, V is 7 bases shorter and J is 3 bases shorter, with 17 bases between their ends. Libraries were built with the immunoSEQ multiplex PCR assay. For the multiplex PCR, a mixture combining 60 forward primers for TCR Vbeta segments and 13 reverse primers for TCR Jbeta segments was used. Amplification of the CDR3 region of rearranged TCR beta genes was performed with a multiplex PCR assay on genomic DNA. The Illumina HiSeq System was used to sequence the amplified TCR beta libraries as 87-base-pair reads. For the original study's pipeline: Across the roughly 640 repertoires, a later analysis counted 75 million to 90 million unique TCR beta chains, roughly 11 million of which were shared by at least two donors. Raw reads were error-corrected and collapsed into unique sequences by a nearest-neighbor algorithm in which closely related sequences were merged to remove PCR and sequencing errors. V, D and J gene segments were assigned by aligning CDR3 sequences to IMGT reference sequences. Each retained sequence needed at least a six-nucleotide match to both a V gene segment and a J gene segment. Rearrangements were classified as productive when the CDR3 lacked stop codons and remained in frame with V and J, and all other rearrangements were classified as non-productive. CDR3 was defined according to IMGT convention as the region running from the second conserved V-encoded cysteine to the conserved J-encoded phenylalanine. Sequences without an unambiguous match to a single V gene segment were excluded from the earlier analysis of 450 to 650 of the donors. In an earlier analysis of 450 to 700 of the donors, V segments were called functional above 56.7% productive rearrangements and were called segregating when the between-donor standard deviation exceeded 5%. To diagnose cytomegalovirus status from the catalog of TCR beta chain sequences, a statistical classification framework was built. In a later analysis, TCR nucleotide sequences were compared against IMGT/GENE-DB human TR gene sequences so that V and J genes could be assigned. A later analysis assigned CDR3 sequences and most-parsimonious VDJ recombination scenarios with the TCRdist pipeline. A later analysis defined each TCR beta chain by its CDR3 amino acid sequence plus V-gene family, and excluded reads lacking a unique V-gene family. A later analysis removed several hundred highly shared, low-generation-probability nucleotide sequences to deal with suspected cross-contamination and a sequencing artifact. A later analysis calculated a clonal expansion index for each public chain from normalized within-repertoire ranks of inferred template counts. In a later analysis, generation probabilities were computed with a VDJ recombination model fitted to out-of-frame rearrangements, and the resulting probabilities were checked against IGoR. A later analysis scored TCR-TCR, TCR-HLA and TCR-CMV co-occurrence with hypergeometric tests, applying a repertoire-size bias correction to TCR pairs. In a later analysis, false discovery rates were estimated by permuting HLA or CMV assignments 20 times. In a later analysis, co-occurring TCRs were grouped with DBSCAN, and TCRdist sequence similarity was added when clustering was performed within HLA-allele-positive subsets. For co-occurrence clustering, repertoires with fewer than 30,000 or more than 120,000 public chains were excluded, along with 5 or 6 repertoires with anomalous nucleotide sharing. What TCRdb holds here is the immuneACCESS table cut down to in-frame rearrangements. Part of the clones is not present; checked against another copy, under half of the missing clones reflect an unresolved V gene, and the others are unexplained. V and J calls and clone size come straight from that table; D and trimming were deduced from the DNA. For this sample there are 100,000 or so clones; roughly 80% appear just once. Clones ranked in the top ten supply 2.5% to 3% of the sample.

This sample stems from a study of cytomegalovirus exposure and HLA in healthy donors (TCRdb year 2017). At the level of the whole study: An earlier analysis of roughly 570 of the donors reported roughly 300 Gb of sequence data and around 110 million unique TCR beta sequences obtained from around 170 million T cells. All discovery cohort repertoires had been generated on a single sequencing platform. Using immunosequencing, the study profiled T cell repertoires from 500 to 800 subjects and related those repertoires to cytomegalovirus serostatus. High-throughput TCR immunosequencing, statistical association of individual TCRs with disease status, and machine learning were combined to predict cytomegalovirus infection status. An early release that covered fewer than 800 HLA-typed donors contained about 300 gigabases of sequencing data and about 93 million unique TCR sequences. The later analysis used no new phenotypic data to find candidate immune exposures, relying instead on TCR beta sequences and their occurrence across donors. A separate validation cohort of 100 to 150 different subjects was used in addition to the roughly 670-subject first cohort. A later genetic analysis took genome-wide SNP genotypes for 398 of the 666 donors and used that subset as a discovery cohort. A later analysis re-analyzed previously published TCR beta repertoires from roughly 630 donors and added high-resolution HLA genotyping to study TCR occurrence patterns. Of the roughly 400 genotyped donors, over 70% fell in the genetic ancestry cluster associated with self-reported Caucasian donors. Typing coverage differed by locus: A, B, C, DRB1 and DQB1 were typed in about 629-640 donors, DQA1 in 500 to 550, DPA1 in some 570, and DPB1 in 400 to 480. The study aimed to test whether cataloging public T cell receptors could reveal signatures of past pathogen exposure. Alongside the repertoire data, information on donor age, sex, ethnicity and CMV serostatus was compiled. On average, about 240,000 unique TCR beta nucleotide sequences were sequenced per donor among roughly 430 genotyped donors of the cohort, with roughly 20% of those sequences being non-productive. A handful of DR-DQ haplotypes were treated as single units for association and clustering because of strong linkage in the cohort. Both class I and class II loci were covered by HLA typing, at four-digit resolution. An earlier analysis of some 600 of the donors applied high-throughput TCR beta sequencing to assess whether each TCR beta V gene segment acted as functional or pseudogenic. What the authors observed across the whole study: A later analysis found that HLA-associated TCR beta chains were more clonally expanded and had lower generation probabilities than equally common non-associated chains. For the cohort, immune exposure information was limited to CMV serostatus. While some public TCRs were present in many individuals, most TCR sequences turned up only very rarely across donors. In a later analysis, TCR association rates were found to vary across HLA loci, with the most associated TCRs seen for DRB1 alleles and the fewest for HLA-C alleles. In a later analysis, most CMV-associated TCR beta chains were found to appear HLA-restricted, with HLA associations seemingly driven largely by CMV exposure. A further reported finding was that TCR beta sequences accurately predicted the HLA-A and HLA-B alleles for most subjects in the first cohort. Sequencing depth was assumed to be roughly uniform across donors in the presence/absence analyses, though that assumption may not hold. Some IMGT-functional V segments, including TRBV6-2 and TRBV6-3, could not be told apart with the 87-base-pair reads, so those segments were excluded. Because HLA typing was unavailable for some donors at each locus, only the typed subset was used in association tests. According to a later analysis, parvovirus B19, influenza, CMV and Epstein-Barr virus appeared linked to several top co-occurrence clusters. Strong co-occurrence of HLA alleles, especially DR and DQ, made assigning TCR associations to individual alleles difficult. The classifier was reported to diagnose cytomegalovirus status with high specificity and sensitivity in both the original and validation cohorts. An earlier analysis of approximately 530 of the donors showed that most TCR beta V segments appeared in productive rearrangements either about 87% or about 30% of the time, which broadly matched IMGT annotations. An association between a missense DCLRE1C variant and V-gene and J-gene trimming of TCR beta chains was found in a later genetic analysis and replicated in an independent cohort. A total of around 150 TCR beta chains were listed by the study as associated with cytomegalovirus. The authors suggested that the approach could potentially be generalized to other disease states and immunological phenotypes. A cluster of highly shared sequence variants was judged likely to represent a technical artifact of the sequencing pipeline. Linkage disequilibrium might explain the correlated functional status among segregating V segments, but an unknown experimental factor could not be excluded. Specific HLA alleles were associated with 15,000 to 20,000 TCR beta sequences at a false discovery rate of 0.05 in a later analysis. In this cohort, only TCR beta chains were sequenced, and detectable features were limited by the absence of alpha or paired-chain data. According to a later genetic analysis, donors in an Asian-associated ancestry cluster had fewer N-insertions in productive TCRs than the approximately 630-donor mean. In vitro tests confirmed that a few of the cytomegalovirus-associated TCR beta chains recognize cytomegalovirus antigens. Because counts were too low, seventeen rarely observed V segments, including chromosome 9 orphons, were left out of the earlier analysis of about 620 of the donors.

The cohort comprised 710 or so healthy bone marrow donors. At the time of sampling, all cohort members were nominally healthy, though unrecorded immune exposures were likely present. The donor tested CMV seronegative, placing the donor among the approximately 400 seronegative members of the cohort. Every donor gave a peripheral blood sample, and the peripheral blood mononuclear cells from that sample were used for TCR beta sequencing. Genomic DNA was extracted from the blood cell samples with the Qiagen DNeasy Blood Extraction Kit. The receptor was isolated from a man aged 40-49 years in good health and CMV-seronegative. The chain is assembled from TRBV6-5 and TRBJ2-3; possibly the D gene is TRBD2, per 5 matching bases. Input material: PBMCs. The sequenced DNA: TGTGCCAGCACTGCCGGGCCCGGAGGTACAGATACGCAGTATTTT. It translates to CASTAGPGGTDTQYF.